Presented here are 5 T cell receptor beta chains from one specimen sequenced in a study of spatial heterogeneity in lung cancer (dated by TCRdb to about 2019). The sample's time point label is to be understood as: sample taken at primary tumor resection. Whole RNA extracted from tumor and nontumor lung tissue, or from cryopreserved PBMC samples, was used for TCR sequencing without cell sorting. To prepare the library, 5' RACE was applied. The sample was run on a NextSeq 500. Using fastp at Q25 and MiXCR, TCRdb reprocessed the public reads and kept productive beta chains. Each CDR3 protein gets just one entry, which takes the most common genes and DNA from the rows behind it. The sample yields a few thousand distinct CDR3 sequences; around 20% were counted once. Jointly, the top ten make up 20% to 25% of the sample. The sample in question was normal lung tissue next to the tumor, obtained at surgery. Source of these receptors: a male donor with early-stage non-small cell lung cancer.

The chain links TRBV10-1 to TRBJ1-5; D not resolved. Trimming stripped 1 base from V and 2 bases from J, with 12 bases between. Germline CDR1 is WNHNN and CDR2 is SYGVQD (reference sequence). The CDR3 loop spans 16 amino acids. CDR3 residues: CASSELRVLRNQPQHF. CDR3 bases: TGCGCCAGCAGTGAGTTACGGGTACTTCGCAATCAGCCCCAGCATTTT.

By share, this clonotype ranks as medium-sized. This sequence joins TRBV7-2 and TRBJ2-2; D is unresolved. Trimming cost V 7 bases and J 6 bases, with 15 bases left between them. The CDR3 sequence is 14 residues long. Germline loops: CDR1 SGHTA, CDR2 FQGNSA. This CDR3 reads CASKKTERAGELFF. The CDR3, as DNA: TGTGCCAGCAAGAAAACTGAAAGGGCCGGGGAGCTGTTTTTT.

The rearrangement joins TRBV20-1 to TRBJ2-7; no definite D call. The CDR3 length is 12 residues. V was clipped by 1 base and J by 1 base, with 5 bases between them. Germline V gene sequence: CDR1 DFQATT, CDR2 SNEGSKA (reference sequence). CDR3 in amino acids: CSARGASYEQYF. In DNA form, the CDR3 reads TGCAGTGCTAGAGGCGCGTCCTACGAGCAGTACTTC.

In this sample, this clonotype is medium-sized. The genes are TRBV29-1 and TRBJ1-1; 7 nucleotides agree with TRBD1. The V gene's germline CDR1 is SQVTM and CDR2 ANQGSEA. V lost 5 bases, J lost 4 bases, and 13 bases stayed unmatched. The CDR3 runs 15 residues. This CDR3 reads CSVNRGLVQGTEAFF. The CDR3, as DNA: TGCAGCGTTAACAGGGGCCTGGTCCAGGGCACTGAAGCTTTCTTT.

Relative to its sample, this clonotype is medium-sized. The chain is built from TRBV20-1 and TRBJ1-5; maybe TRBD1 (6 bases). The CDR3 sequence is 14 residues long. Trimming pared 6 bases from V and 2 bases from J, leaving 14 bases between. The germline gives CDR1 DFQATT, CDR2 SNEGSKA (reference sequence). CDR3 loop: CSASRGGGNQPQHF. The CDR3 DNA is TGCAGTGCCAGCAGGGGTGGCGGCAATCAGCCCCAGCATTTT.